A single T cell receptor (beta chain) is shown here with its context. Its cognate antigen is unknown. The sample belongs to a study of shared clonotypes between healthy human individuals. Every donor was a Caucasian adult from Nashville, Tennessee. Overall study findings and caveats: Shared across a handful of donors were roughly 4.7% of the naive CD4 clonotypes. Relative to their counterparts shared across all four donors, non-shared clonotypes exhibited diminished generation probabilities.

Only in-frame clones appear in the TCRdb table, and some are missing; sequencing was by immunoSEQ multiplex PCR. The sample has about 2.3 million clones; 80% to 95% are singletons. CDR1 SGHRS and CDR2 YFSETQ come from the germline V gene. The CDR3 extends over 14 amino acids. Trimming cost V 0 bases and J 5 bases, with 9 bases left between them. The V and J genes are TRBV5-1 and TRBJ2-1; no clear D gene. Sequencing was done on a sample of naive CD4+ T cells from PBMCs. Stated subset: CD45RA+ positively selected. The clonotype originates from a man between 18 and 35 years old in good health. Some clones in this sample may be carry-over from other donors' samples. The CDR3 is CASSLGEPNNEQFF. The CDR3 coding sequence is TGCGCCAGCAGCTTGGGAGAACCGAACAATGAGCAGTTCTTC.